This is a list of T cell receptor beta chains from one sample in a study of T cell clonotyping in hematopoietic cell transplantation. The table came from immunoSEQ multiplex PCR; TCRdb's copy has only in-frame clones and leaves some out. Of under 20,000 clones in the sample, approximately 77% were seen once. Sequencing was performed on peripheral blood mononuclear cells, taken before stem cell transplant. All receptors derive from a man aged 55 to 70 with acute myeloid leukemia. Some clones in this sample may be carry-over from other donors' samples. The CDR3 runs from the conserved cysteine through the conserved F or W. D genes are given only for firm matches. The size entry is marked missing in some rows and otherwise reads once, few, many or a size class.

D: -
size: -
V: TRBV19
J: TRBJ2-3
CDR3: CASSIDSETDTQYF
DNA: TGTGCCAGTAGTATAGATAGTGAGACAGATACGCAGTATTTT

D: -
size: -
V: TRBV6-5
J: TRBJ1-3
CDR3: CASRYRVGSGNTIYF
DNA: TGTGCCAGCAGGTACAGGGTAGGATCCGGAAACACCATATATTTT

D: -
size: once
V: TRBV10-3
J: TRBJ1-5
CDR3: CAISETRGQPQHF
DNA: TGTGCCATCAGTGAAACCCGGGGGCAGCCCCAGCATTTT

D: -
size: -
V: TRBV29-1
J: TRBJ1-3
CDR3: CSVAGTSGNTIYF
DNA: TGCAGCGTTGCAGGGACATCTGGAAACACCATATATTTT

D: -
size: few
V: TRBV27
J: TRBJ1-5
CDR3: CASSLTWGQPQHF
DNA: TGTGCCAGCAGTTTAACTTGGGGGCAGCCCCAGCATTTT

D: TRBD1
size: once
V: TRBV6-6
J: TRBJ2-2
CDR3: CASPKGSGGTGELFF
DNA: TGTGCCAGCCCAAAGGGGTCAGGGGGCACCGGGGAGCTGTTTTTT

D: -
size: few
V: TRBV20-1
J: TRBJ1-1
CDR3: CSAQDHEGAFF
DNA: TGCAGTGCCCAGGACCACGAGGGCGCTTTCTTT

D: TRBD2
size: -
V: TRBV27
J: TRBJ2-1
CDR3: CASSSTSGGRYNEQFF
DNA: TGTGCCAGCAGTTCGACTAGCGGGGGGCGTTACAATGAGCAGTTCTTC

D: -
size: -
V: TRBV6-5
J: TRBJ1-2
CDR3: CASRDASPHYTF
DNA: TGTGCCAGCAGAGATGCTAGCCCCCACTACACCTTC

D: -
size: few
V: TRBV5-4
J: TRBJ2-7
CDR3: CASSFQGQVEQYF
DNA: TGTGCCAGCAGCTTTCAGGGGCAGGTAGAGCAGTACTTC

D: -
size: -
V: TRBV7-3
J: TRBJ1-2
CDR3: CASSLNLAGDGYTF
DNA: TGTGCCAGCAGCTTAAATTTGGCAGGGGATGGCTACACCTTC

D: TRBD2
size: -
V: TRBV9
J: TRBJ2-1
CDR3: CASSVPPSGGAYNEQFF
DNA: TGTGCCAGCAGCGTGCCCCCGAGCGGGGGGGCCTACAATGAGCAGTTCTTC

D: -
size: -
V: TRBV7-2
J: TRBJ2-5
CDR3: CASSPPSEQTQYF
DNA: TGTGCCAGCAGCCCCCCTAGCGAACAGACCCAGTACTTC

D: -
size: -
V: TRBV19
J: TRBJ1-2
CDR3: CASSMPGEKNYGYTF
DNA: TGTGCCAGTAGTATGCCAGGAGAGAAAAACTATGGCTACACCTTC

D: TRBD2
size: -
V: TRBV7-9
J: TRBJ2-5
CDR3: CASSPAGLAGLQETQYF
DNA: TGTGCCAGCAGCCCGGCTGGACTAGCGGGGCTACAAGAGACCCAGTACTTC

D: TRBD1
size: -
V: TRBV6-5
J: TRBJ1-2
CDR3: CASRLGQGGGYTF
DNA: TGTGCCAGCAGATTGGGACAGGGGGGCGGCTACACCTTC

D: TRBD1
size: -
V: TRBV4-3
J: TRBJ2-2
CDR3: CASSLWTGVGELFF
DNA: TGCGCCAGCAGCCTATGGACAGGGGTTGGGGAGCTGTTTTTT

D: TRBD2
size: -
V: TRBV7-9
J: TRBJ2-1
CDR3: CASSLVSSGGSSYNEQFF
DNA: TGTGCCAGCAGCTTAGTGTCTAGCGGGGGTAGCTCCTACAATGAGCAGTTCTTC

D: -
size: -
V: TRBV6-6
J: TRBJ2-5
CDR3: CASRGQGETQYF
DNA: TGTGCCAGCAGGGGGCAGGGGGAGACCCAGTACTTC

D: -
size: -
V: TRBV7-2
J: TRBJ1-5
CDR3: CASSLRRGDSNQPQHF
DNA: TGTGCCAGCAGCTTACGCAGGGGCGATAGCAATCAGCCCCAGCATTTT

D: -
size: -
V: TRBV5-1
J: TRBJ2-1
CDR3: CASRSPDTGYNEQFF
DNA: TGCGCCAGCAGATCTCCGGACACGGGGTACAATGAGCAGTTCTTC

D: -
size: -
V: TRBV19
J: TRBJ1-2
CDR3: CASSIAGQYYGYTF
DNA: TGTGCCAGTAGTATCGCTGGGCAGTACTATGGCTACACCTTC

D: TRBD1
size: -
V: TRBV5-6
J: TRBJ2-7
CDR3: CASSRQGSYEQYF
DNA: TGTGCCAGCAGCCGACAGGGCTCCTACGAGCAGTACTTC

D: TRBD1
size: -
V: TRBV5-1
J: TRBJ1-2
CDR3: CASSWGPPGGYGYTF
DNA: TGCGCCAGCAGCTGGGGGCCTCCAGGGGGCTATGGCTACACCTTC

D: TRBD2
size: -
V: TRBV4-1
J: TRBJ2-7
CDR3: CASSLLAASSYEQYF
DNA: TGCGCCAGCAGCTTACTAGCGGCTAGCTCCTACGAGCAGTACTTC

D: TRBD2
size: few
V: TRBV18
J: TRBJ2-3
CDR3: CASARGGDTQYF
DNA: TGTGCCAGCGCACGCGGGGGAGATACGCAGTATTTT

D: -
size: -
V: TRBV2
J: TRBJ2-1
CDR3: CASSPRGHNEQFF
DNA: TGTGCCAGCAGCCCCAGGGGCCACAATGAGCAGTTCTTC

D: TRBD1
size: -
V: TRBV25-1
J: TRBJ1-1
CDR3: CASRGKGQGRPEAFF
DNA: TGTGCCAGCAGGGGAAAGGGACAGGGTAGGCCTGAAGCTTTCTTT

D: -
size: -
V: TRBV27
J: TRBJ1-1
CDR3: CASRVVGNTEAFF
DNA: TGTGCCAGCAGGGTGGTCGGGAACACTGAAGCTTTCTTT

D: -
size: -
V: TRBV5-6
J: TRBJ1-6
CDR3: CASSLVGNYNSPLHF
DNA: TGTGCCAGCAGCTTGGTAGGGAATTATAATTCACCCCTCCACTTT

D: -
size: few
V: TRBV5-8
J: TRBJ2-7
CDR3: CASSDRNRDEQYF
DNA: TGTGCCAGCAGCGACCGGAACAGGGACGAGCAGTACTTC

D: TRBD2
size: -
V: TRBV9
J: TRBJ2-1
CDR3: CASSVALGGSGGAYEQFF
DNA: TGTGCCAGCAGCGTAGCCCTCGGGGGTAGCGGGGGGGCATATGAGCAGTTCTTC

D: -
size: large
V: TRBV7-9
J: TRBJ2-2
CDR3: CASSLKQGVTGELFF
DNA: TGTGCCAGCAGCTTAAAACAGGGTGTCACCGGGGAGCTGTTTTTT

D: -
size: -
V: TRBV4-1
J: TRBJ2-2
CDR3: CASSQEGRGTRQNTGELFF
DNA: TGCGCCAGCAGCCAAGAGGGCAGGGGAACTAGACAGAACACCGGGGAGCTGTTTTTT

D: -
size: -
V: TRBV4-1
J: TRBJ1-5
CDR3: CASSQDLRGNQPQHF
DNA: TGCGCCAGCAGCCAAGACCTCAGGGGCAATCAGCCCCAGCATTTT

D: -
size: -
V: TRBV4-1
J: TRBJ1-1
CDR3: CASSHSPGSGTEAFF
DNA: TGCGCCAGCAGCCACAGCCCTGGCAGTGGGACTGAAGCTTTCTTT

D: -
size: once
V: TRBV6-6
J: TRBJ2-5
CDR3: CASSYSSQVSKTQYF
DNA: TGTGCCAGCAGTTACTCGAGTCAGGTATCTAAGACCCAGTACTTC

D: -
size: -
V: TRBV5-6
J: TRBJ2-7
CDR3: CASSSLNEQYF
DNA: TGTGCCAGCAGCTCCCTTAACGAGCAGTACTTC

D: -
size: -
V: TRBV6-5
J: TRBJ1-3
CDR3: CASMSRGNTIYF
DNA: TGTGCCAGCATGTCGCGGGGAAACACCATATATTTT

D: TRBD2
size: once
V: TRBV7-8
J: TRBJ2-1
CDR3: CASSRQTSDYNEQFF
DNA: TGTGCCAGCAGCCGTCAAACTAGCGACTACAATGAGCAGTTCTTC

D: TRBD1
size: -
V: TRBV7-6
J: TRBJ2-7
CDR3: CASSLGGTAYEQYF
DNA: TGTGCCAGCAGCTTAGGGGGGACAGCCTACGAGCAGTACTTC

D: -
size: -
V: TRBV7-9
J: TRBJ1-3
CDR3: CASSTLYRVAGNTIYF
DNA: TGTGCCAGCAGCACCCTATACAGGGTTGCTGGAAACACCATATATTTT

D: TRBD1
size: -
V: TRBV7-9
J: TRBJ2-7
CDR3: CASSSELDRSYEQYF
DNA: TGTGCCAGCAGCTCTGAATTGGACAGGTCCTACGAGCAGTACTTC

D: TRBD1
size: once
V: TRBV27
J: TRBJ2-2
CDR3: CASSNPTGPGELFF
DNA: TGTGCCAGCAGTAACCCGACAGGGCCCGGGGAGCTGTTTTTT

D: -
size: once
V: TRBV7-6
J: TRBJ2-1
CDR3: CASSQAPLAVGTKYNEQFF
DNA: TGTGCCAGCAGCCAAGCTCCGCTTGCGGTGGGCACAAAATACAATGAGCAGTTCTTC